This entry lists 19 T cell receptor beta chains sequenced from one sample in a study of cytomegalovirus exposure and HLA in healthy donors. PCR used 60 Vbeta primers and 13 Jbeta primers. The repertoire was sequenced with immunoSEQ multiplex PCR; TCRdb's copy has only in-frame clones and lacks some. There are more than 95,000 clones in the sample; over 70% occur only once, and roughly 5.7% lies in the top ten. The specimen sequenced was PBMCs. These receptors came from a male donor in good health and CMV-seronegative.

The V and J genes are TRBV4-2 and TRBJ2-2; 8 nucleotides match TRBD2. The CDR3 extends over 16 amino acids. J was trimmed by 5 bases and V by 8 bases; bases with no gene match: 13. Germline CDR1 LGHNA, CDR2 YNFKEQ. The CDR3 region is CASGGPVSGTTGELFF. The CDR3 nucleotides read TGTGCCAGCGGGGGGCCCGTTAGCGGGACAACCGGGGAGCTGTTTTTT.

This clone was seen once. The chain combines TRBV7-9 with TRBJ2-5; TRBD1 aligns across 8 bases. With V trimmed by 4 bases and J by 5 bases, 6 bases remained unmatched. The CDR3 has 14 residues. Germline V gives CDR1 SEHNR, CDR2 FQNEAQ (reference sequence). The CDR3 DNA sequence: TGTGCCAGCAGCTCGATGACAGGGGCGGAGACCCAGTACTTC. It is translated as CASSSMTGAETQYF.

This clone was seen only once. J is TRBJ2-7 and V is TRBV18, with D perhaps TRBD1 (5 bases). From germline, CDR1 is KGHSH and CDR2 LQKENI. The CDR3 is made up of 14 amino acids. V lost 3 bases and J lost 1, with 10 bases in between. CDR3 nucleotides: TGTGCCAGCTCACCGTCGACAGATTCCTACGAGCAGTACTTC. It specifies CASSPSTDSYEQYF. Complete variable domain (other parts from reference TRBV18 and TRBJ2-7): NAGVMQNPRHLVRRRGQEARLRCSPMKGHSHVYWYRQLPEEGLKFMVYLQKENIIDESGMPKERFSAEFPKEGPSILRIQQVVRGDSAAYFCASSPSTDSYEQYFGPGTRLTVT.

This sequence joins TRBV5-6 and TRBJ2-3; tentative D call: TRBD2 (5 bases). The germline gives CDR1 SGHDT, CDR2 YYEEEE. Trimming removed 4 bases at V and 1 base at J, with 13 bases between. The CDR3 spans 15 residues. This CDR3 reads CASSLDWGGTDTQYF. In DNA form, the CDR3 reads TGTGCCAGCAGCCTAGATTGGGGAGGCACAGATACGCAGTATTTT. The whole variable domain, filled in from reference TRBV5-6 and TRBJ2-3, reads DAGVTQSPTHLIKTRGQQVTLRCSPKSGHDTVSWYQQALGQGPQFIFQYYEEEERQRGNFPDRFSGHQFPNYSSELNVNALLLGDSALYLCASSLDWGGTDTQYFGPGTRLTVL.

The chain employs TRBV19 and TRBJ1-1; TRBD1 matches 7 bases. J gave up 11 bases and V 3 bases, and 12 bases lay outside the gene matches. CDR1 is LNHDA and CDR2 is SQIVND in the germline V gene (reference sequence). This CDR3 region has 14 residues. The chain's CDR3 is CASSIDRERARAFF. As DNA, the CDR3 is TGTGCCAGTAGTATCGACAGGGAGCGGGCCCGCGCTTTCTTT.

Of note for this clone: The germline gene is not matched at one end of the junction; a read error may be the cause. The chain joins TRBV27 to TRBJ2-7, with a possible D match to TRBD1 (6 bases). This CDR3 region has 15 residues. Germline loops: CDR1 MNHEY, CDR2 SMNVEV (reference sequence). The CDR3 here is CASSRASGHLYEQHF. Here the CDR3 DNA reads TGTGCCAGCAGTCGCGCCTCGGGACACCTATACGAGCAGCACTTC.

The V gene is TRBV30, the J gene TRBJ2-1, with D tentatively TRBD2 (5 bases). This CDR3 has 14 residues. Germline loops: CDR1 GTSNPN, CDR2 SVGIG (reference sequence). The V end lost 0 bases, the J end lost 9 bases, and 15 bases lay between the germline ends. The CDR3 here is CAWSVLSGSGEQFF. CDR3 DNA sequence: TGTGCCTGGAGTGTACTGTCGGGGTCTGGTGAGCAGTTCTTC.

The chain recombines TRBV10-3 with TRBJ2-3, with 7 nucleotides matching TRBD2. Germline CDR1 and CDR2: ENHRY and SYGVKD. The length of the CDR3 is 16 residues. Trimming cost V 4 bases and J 1 base; bases outside gene matches: 8. CDR3 nucleotide sequence: TGTGCCATCAGTGGGGGAATAGCGGGTGGCACAGATACGCAGTATTTT. This translates into CAISGGIAGGTDTQYF.

The chain recombines TRBV19 with TRBJ1-3; the D is unclear. The CDR3 length is 16 residues. With 4 bases removed from V and 0 bases from J, the gap between germline ends came to 13 bases. CDR1 is LNHDA and CDR2 is SQIVND in the germline V gene (reference sequence). The chain's CDR3 is CASSKQSPSSGNTIYF. The CDR3 region has the DNA TGTGCCAGTAGTAAACAGTCCCCAAGCTCTGGAAACACCATATATTTT.

The gene calls are TRBV5-1 and TRBJ2-3; tentative D call: TRBD2 (5 bases). Germline V CDR1 and CDR2: SGHRS, YFSETQ. Trimming took 0 bases from V and 3 from J, leaving 11 bases between them. CDR3 length: 15 amino acids. The CDR3 sequence is CASSLGPSTTDTQYF. DNA for the CDR3: TGCGCCAGCAGCTTGGGTCCTAGCACGACAGATACGCAGTATTTT.

The CDR3 sequence: CASSSTGDTGNTIYF. CDR3 in DNA: TGCGCCAGCAGCTCGACAGGGGATACTGGAAACACCATATATTTT. The chain links TRBV5-1 to TRBJ1-3; 8 bases agree with TRBD1. Germline values: CDR1 SGHRS, CDR2 YFSETQ. The ends lost 3 bases at V and 2 bases at J; junction bases unmatched: 4. The CDR3 runs 15 residues.

This clone was observed a handful of times. CDR3 sequence reads: CASSLGQGLHQPQHF. In DNA, the CDR3 is TGCGCCAGCAGCTTGGGACAGGGCCTCCATCAGCCCCAGCATTTT. V gene TRBV5-1 combines with J gene TRBJ1-5; 7 bases fit TRBD1. Germline lookup yields CDR1 SGHRS and CDR2 YFSETQ. The V gene end was trimmed by 0 bases and the J gene end by 5 bases; junction bases not matched to a gene: 5. The CDR3 spans 15 residues.

The gene calls are TRBV11-2 and TRBJ2-5; D is unclear. V lost 3 bases and J lost 0, with 11 bases in between. Looked up from germline, CDR1 is SGHAT and CDR2 is FQNNGV. CDR3 length: 15 residues. The CDR3 nucleotides are TGTGCCAGCAGCTTTTCAGTCCAGAACCAAGAGACCCAGTACTTC. Translated, it gives CASSFSVQNQETQYF.

The J gene is TRBJ2-1, the V gene TRBV28, with 7 positions matching TRBD2. The length of the CDR3 is 19 residues. V shed 8 bases and J 5 bases; nucleotides not matched to a gene: 24. Germline loops: CDR1 MDHEN, CDR2 SYDVKM. CDR3 sequence: CASPPAGASGSFINNEQFF. The CDR3 region has the DNA TGTGCCAGCCCCCCCGCCGGAGCTAGCGGCAGCTTCATTAACAATGAGCAGTTCTTC.

The table lists this clone with a count of one. This chain links TRBV30 with TRBJ1-5; D gene unclear. V was clipped by 2 bases and J by 5 bases, with 10 bases between them. Germline CDR1 is GTSNPN and CDR2 is SVGIG (reference sequence). This CDR3 comprises 13 residues. CDR3 sequence: CAWSYTPYQPQHF. The CDR3 DNA follows: TGTGCCTGGAGTTACACGCCGTATCAGCCCCAGCATTTT.

This clone is labeled medium-sized. The gene calls are TRBV4-1 and TRBJ2-3; D is perhaps TRBD1 (5 bases). Germline CDR1 and CDR2: MGHRA and YSYEKL. The CDR3 contains 17 residues. Deletions cut 1 base from V and 4 bases from J, with 18 bases between. CDR3 sequence reads: CASSQGYQGTVADTQYF. DNA for the CDR3: TGCGCCAGCAGCCAAGGATACCAGGGTACCGTCGCAGATACGCAGTATTTT.

This chain links TRBV19 with TRBJ1-2; 7 bases match TRBD1. The junction had 8 bases not matched to a gene; V was cut back by 6 bases and J by 4 bases. CDR1 and CDR2 (germline): LNHDA, SQIVND (reference sequence). The CDR3 covers 14 residues. CDR3 nucleotides: TGTGCCAGTAGGGAGAGGGGGCCCAGCTATGGCTACACCTTC. Its protein product is CASRERGPSYGYTF.

This chain connects TRBV4-3 to TRBJ1-2; no clear D gene. Germline V gene lookup returns CDR1 LGHNA and CDR2 YSLEER. Trimming pared 0 bases from V and 4 bases from J, leaving 12 bases between. This CDR3 has 15 residues. The CDR3 protein is CASSQDLEEIYGYTF. The CDR3 bases are TGCGCCAGCAGCCAAGATTTGGAGGAAATCTATGGCTACACCTTC.

This clone was picked up a small number of times. The chain employs TRBV5-1 and TRBJ2-7; TRBD2 is a possible D gene (6 bases). Germline V gives CDR1 SGHRS, CDR2 YFSETQ. The CDR3 has 14 amino acids. The V end lost 4 bases, the J end lost 7 bases, and 18 bases lay between the germline ends. CDR3 sequence (DNA): TGCGCCAGCAGCGCGGGACCGCCGTTGGGGGAGCAGTACTTC. This sequence encodes CASSAGPPLGEQYF. Looking up the rest from reference TRBV5-1 and TRBJ2-7 gives the full variable domain: KAGVTQTPRYLIKTRGQQVTLSCSPISGHRSVSWYQQTPGQGLQFLFEYFSETQRNKGNFPGRFSGRQFSNSRSEMNVSTLELGDSALYLCASSAGPPLGEQYFGPGTRLTVT.